The 24 T cell receptor beta chains below come from one sample, sequenced in a study of cytomegalovirus exposure and HLA in healthy donors. The PCR made use of 60 Vbeta and 13 Jbeta primers. Assay used: immunoSEQ multiplex PCR; TCRdb lists only in-frame clones, some missing. The sample has some 160,000 clones, 80% to 85% seen once. The sample was PBMCs. These receptors all stem from a male donor in good health and CMV-seropositive.

This clone showed up many times. The chain links TRBV7-2 to TRBJ1-1; D might be TRBD1 (6 bases). The CDR3 consists of 13 residues. Germline V gene data show CDR1 as SGHTA and CDR2 as FQGNSA. V was cut by 4 bases and J by 4 bases, with 10 bases left in between. The CDR3 is CASSSGVRTEAFF. The CDR3, as DNA: TGTGCCAGCAGCTCAGGGGTACGCACTGAAGCTTTCTTT.

The chain links TRBV30 to TRBJ1-1; D is possibly TRBD1 (5 bases). V dropped 8 bases and J dropped 4 bases, with 23 bases sitting between them. This CDR3 spans 15 amino acids. Germline CDR1 reads GTSNPN; CDR2 reads SVGIG (reference sequence). The chain's CDR3 is CAQSGQGQGSTEAFF. The CDR3 DNA follows: TGTGCCCAGAGTGGGCAAGGGCAGGGTAGCACTGAAGCTTTCTTT.

The J gene is TRBJ2-1, the V gene TRBV11-2; 9 positions match TRBD2. This CDR3 contains 15 residues. J gave up 5 bases and V 5 bases, and 7 bases lay outside the gene matches. From germline, CDR1 is SGHAT and CDR2 FQNNGV. CDR3 in amino acids: CASSGGASGNNEQFF. In nucleotides, the CDR3 is TGTGCCAGCAGCGGGGGGGCTAGCGGGAACAATGAGCAGTTCTTC.

In its sample, this clone was seen a few times. The chain is built from TRBV4-3 and TRBJ2-6, with 9 bases identical to TRBD1. Germline CDR1 LGHNA, CDR2 YSLEER. This CDR3 has 18 residues. The V gene end was trimmed by 4 bases and the J gene end by 1 base; junction bases not matched to a gene: 8. The CDR3 reads CASSPPGQGLSGANVLTF. The DNA of the CDR3 is TGCGCCAGCAGCCCCCCGGGACAGGGTCTATCTGGGGCCAACGTCCTGACTTTC.

This clone was detected a few times. The chain joins TRBV7-9 to TRBJ2-3; TRBD2 aligns across 12 bases. This CDR3 has 17 amino acids. The V segment lost 10 bases and the J segment 0 bases; nucleotides outside the gene matches: 11. CDR1 SEHNR and CDR2 FQNEAQ come from the germline V gene (reference sequence). CDR3 coding DNA: TGTGCCATCTCACGCATGACTAGCGGGAGAAGCACAGATACGCAGTATTTT. Translated, it gives CAISRMTSGRSTDTQYF.

The chain links TRBV6-5 to TRBJ2-7, with D possibly matching TRBD1 (6 bases). The V gene's germline CDR1 is MNHEY and CDR2 SVGAGI. The CDR3 has 13 residues. The V end was cut by 11 bases, the J end by 3 bases, with 17 bases between. In nucleotides, the CDR3 is TGTGCCGGTTCCTCCGGGACAAACTACGAGCAGTACTTC. Protein: CAGSSGTNYEQYF.

This chain uses TRBV4-3 with TRBJ1-2, with unresolved D. Deletions cut 1 base from V and 8 bases from J, with 8 bases between. The germline gives CDR1 LGHNA, CDR2 YSLEER. CDR3 length: 12 amino acids. CDR3 in amino acids: CASSQARSGYTF. CDR3 DNA: TGCGCCAGCAGCCAAGCCCGGAGCGGCTACACCTTC.

This clone has just one count. The chain recombines TRBV10-1 with TRBJ2-1, with a weak D call TRBD1 (5 bases). The CDR3 runs to 13 residues. CDR1 and CDR2 from the germline V gene are WNHNN and SYGVQD (reference sequence). Trimming stripped 5 bases from V and 9 bases from J, with 14 bases between. This CDR3 reads CASSSQGFGEQFF. CDR3 coding DNA: TGCGCCAGCAGTTCGCAGGGTTTTGGTGAGCAGTTCTTC.

V usage is TRBV19 and J usage is TRBJ1-2; D may be TRBD1 (6 bases). The CDR3 has 13 amino acids. V lost 5 bases, J lost 4 bases, and 11 bases lay in between. Per germline, CDR1 LNHDA and CDR2 SQIVND (reference sequence). CDR3 DNA sequence: TGTGCCAGTAGTCGGGACACCGTCTATGGCTACACCTTC. Its translation is CASSRDTVYGYTF.

The chain is built from TRBV7-2 and TRBJ2-7; D unresolved. Germline assignment: CDR1 SGHTA and CDR2 FQGNSA. The CDR3 spans 15 residues. V was trimmed by 0 bases and J by 6 bases, leaving 15 bases between them. In nucleotides, the CDR3 is TGTGCCAGCAGCTTAGCTAGTACTACACAAGCCGAGCAGTACTTC. As protein: CASSLASTTQAEQYF.

The V gene is TRBV11-2, the J gene TRBJ1-5; TRBD1 is a possible D gene (6 bases). Trimming took off 3 bases at V and 0 bases at J, with 12 bases between the two ends. CDR3 size: 16 residues. Looked up from germline, CDR1 is SGHAT and CDR2 is FQNNGV. The CDR3: CASSLDSLYSNQPQHF. In DNA, the CDR3 is TGTGCCAGCAGCTTGGACAGCCTTTATAGCAATCAGCCCCAGCATTTT.

The genes are TRBV5-1 and TRBJ1-1; D unclear. This CDR3 spans 14 amino acids. Germline assignment: CDR1 SGHRS and CDR2 YFSETQ. The V and J ends lost 5 bases and 3 bases respectively, with 14 bases between them. The CDR3 spells CASSVVGKDTEAFF. CDR3 nucleotide sequence: TGCGCCAGCAGTGTAGTCGGGAAGGACACTGAAGCTTTCTTT.

V usage is TRBV7-2 and J usage is TRBJ1-4; D remains unclear. The CDR3 sequence is 13 residues long. The V end lost 5 bases, the J end lost 5 bases, and 9 bases lay between the germline ends. CDR1 and CDR2 from the germline V gene are SGHTA and FQGNSA. CDR3 nucleotide sequence: TGTGCCAGCAGCCCCGGAGGGAATGAAAAACTGTTTTTT. Amino acids: CASSPGGNEKLFF. Variable domain in full (rest from reference TRBV7-2 and TRBJ1-4): GAGVSQSPSNKVTEKGKDVELRCDPISGHTALYWYRQSLGQGLEFLIYFQGNSAPDKSGLPSDRFSAERTGGSVSTLTIQRTQQEDSAVYLCASSPGGNEKLFFGSGTQLSVL.

V usage is TRBV27 and J usage is TRBJ2-2, with TRBD2 as a possible D gene (6 bases). The CDR3 length is 17 residues. V lost 8 bases and J lost 2, with 21 bases in between. Per the germline V gene, CDR1 is MNHEY and CDR2 is SMNVEV (reference sequence). DNA for the CDR3: TGTGCCAGCCTCAGGAGAAGGGGCGGGATAAACACCGGGGAGCTGTTTTTT. Amino acids: CASLRRRGGINTGELFF.

This chain uses TRBV7-6 with TRBJ1-1; no reliable D call. This CDR3 is 15 amino acids long. Germline CDR1 and CDR2: SGHVS and FNYEAQ. V was shortened by 2 bases and J by 3 bases, with 13 bases between the two germline ends. Here the CDR3 reads CASSLSQTWDTEAFF. In DNA, the CDR3 is TGTGCCAGCAGCTTATCCCAGACTTGGGACACTGAAGCTTTCTTT. The full variable domain, rest sourced from reference TRBV7-6 and TRBJ1-1, is GAGVSQSPRYKVTKRGQDVALRCDPISGHVSLYWYRQALGQGPEFLTYFNYEAQQDKSGLPNDRFSAERPEGSISTLTIQRTEQRDSAMYRCASSLSQTWDTEAFFGQGTRLTVV.

This clone showed up just a few times. The CDR3 loop reads CASMQGRWGAFF. Written as DNA, the CDR3 is TGTGCCAGCATGCAGGGGCGGTGGGGCGCTTTCTTT. The rearrangement links TRBV6-5 to TRBJ1-1; a weak D match, TRBD1 (6 bases). CDR3 length: 12 amino acids. Deletions cut 7 bases from V and 11 bases from J, with 17 bases between. Per the germline V gene, CDR1 is MNHEY and CDR2 is SVGAGI.

The J gene is TRBJ2-5, the V gene TRBV19; TRBD1 aligns across 10 bases. This CDR3 spans 15 amino acids. Germline V gene data show CDR1 as LNHDA and CDR2 as SQIVND (reference sequence). The J segment lost 4 bases and the V segment lost 3 bases, leaving 5 bases of the junction unmatched. CDR3 loop: CASSILGQGGETQYF. The CDR3 DNA sequence: TGTGCCAGTAGTATTCTCGGACAGGGGGGAGAGACCCAGTACTTC.

The J gene is TRBJ2-2, the V gene TRBV11-2; TRBD1 agrees at 8 bases. CDR1 SGHAT and CDR2 FQNNGV come from the germline V gene. V was clipped by 4 bases and J by 9 bases; unmatched bases: 13. The CDR3 extends over 16 amino acids. The CDR3 DNA reads as TGTGCCAGCAGCTCTACCTTACAGGGGGGTCGCCGGGAGCTGTTTTTT. This translates into CASSSTLQGGRRELFF.

The CDR3 spells CAWSIGGRAYEQYF. The CDR3 nucleotides read TGTGCCTGGAGTATAGGCGGGAGGGCCTACGAGCAGTACTTC. V gene TRBV30 combines with J gene TRBJ2-7; 9 positions agree with TRBD2. Germline V gives CDR1 GTSNPN, CDR2 SVGIG (reference sequence). V shed 2 bases, J shed 2 bases, and the junction held 4 bases outside the gene matches. CDR3 length equals 14 residues.

This chain uses TRBV18 with TRBJ1-1; D gene unclear. Germline V gene data show CDR1 as KGHSH and CDR2 as LQKENI. V lost 6 bases and J 0 bases, leaving 14 bases between the germline ends. CDR3 length: 15 residues. CDR3: CASSKDRGLNTEAFF. CDR3 nucleotide sequence: TGTGCCAGCTCGAAAGATCGGGGATTGAACACTGAAGCTTTCTTT.

This clone was picked up one time. This sequence joins TRBV18 and TRBJ1-3; D unresolved. CDR3 length: 14 amino acids. V was clipped by 1 base and J by 4 bases, with 8 bases between them. Germline V gives CDR1 KGHSH, CDR2 LQKENI. DNA for the CDR3: TGTGCCAGCTCACCACTCCTAGAGGGAAACACCATATATTTT. Translation: CASSPLLEGNTIYF.

This clone was seen only a few times. The junction and the germline gene differ at one end; a read error may be behind it. J is TRBJ2-4 and V is TRBV5-6; tentatively, D is TRBD2 (5 bases). Germline V lookup: CDR1 SGHDT, CDR2 YYEEEE. The CDR3 is 15 amino acids. The CDR3, as DNA: TGTGCCAGCAGCTTCCGGGGAAGGGCCAAAAACAGTCAGTACTTC. The encoded protein is CASSFRGRAKNSQYF.

This chain joins TRBV28 and TRBJ2-1; 14 positions agree with TRBD2. V shed 6 bases and J 2 bases; nucleotides not matched to a gene: 6. CDR3 length: 17 amino acids. The germline gives CDR1 MDHEN, CDR2 SYDVKM. The CDR3 nucleotides read TGTGCCAGCAGCCGACTAGCGGGAGGGGTAACCTACAATGAGCAGTTCTTC. Amino acid sequence: CASSRLAGGVTYNEQFF.

This clone was found a few times. The chain is built from TRBV27 and TRBJ1-2; D is possibly TRBD1 (6 bases). V dropped 2 bases and J dropped 8 bases, with 18 bases sitting between them. The CDR3 is 15 amino acids. Germline lookup yields CDR1 MNHEY and CDR2 SMNVEV (reference sequence). CDR3 nucleotide sequence: TGTGCCAGCAGTTTAACGGGGCAGGGGCCGAGGGGCTACACCTTC. Its translation is CASSLTGQGPRGYTF.